This T cell receptor (beta chain) was captured in a study of blood T cell repertoires in COVID-19. Across the study: The origin of the acute and convalescent COVID-19 samples was the United States, Italy and Spain. PBMCs, B-cell-depleted T cells, or T cells provided the cDNA or gDNA that made up the material.

Germline CDR1 is MDHEN and CDR2 is SYDVKM. Trimming removed 3 bases from V and 1 base from J; junction bases left unmatched: 8. This CDR3 is 17 amino acids long. In the authors' workflow: Researchers report that nucleated cell counts were estimated from reference gene primer amplification. Libraries were prepared by immunoSEQ multiplex PCR; TCRdb keeps only in-frame clonotypes and omits some of them. The DNA gave D and trimming, while V, J and clone size come from that table. The profile shows nearly 95,000 clones, about 77% of them singletons. This sequence joins TRBV28 and TRBJ2-1; 8 nucleotides line up with TRBD2. The sample taken for sequencing was peripheral blood. The receptor's source is a human donor in a cohort sampled during active COVID-19. The CDR3 spells CASSFSGTALSYNEQFF. For the CDR3, the DNA is TGTGCCAGCAGTTTTAGCGGGACGGCCTTATCCTACAATGAGCAGTTCTTC. Complete variable domain (other parts from reference TRBV28 and TRBJ2-1): DVKVTQSSRYLVKRTGEKVFLECVQDMDHENMFWYRQDPGLGLRLIYFSYDVKMKEKGDIPEGYSVSREKKERFSLILESASTNQTSMYLCASSFSGTALSYNEQFFGPGTRLTVL.